The 31 T cell receptor beta chains below all came from one sample that was sequenced in a study of shared clonotypes between healthy human individuals. The data were produced by immunoSEQ multiplex PCR, yet TCRdb's version contains in-frame clones alone and is incomplete. The sample consists of some 87,000 clones, 60% to 70% of them appearing once. The sample taken for sequencing was memory CD8+ T cells sorted from blood. Subset meaning: CD45RO+ cells pooled with CCR7-negative TemRA cells. The origin of the receptors is a man under 40 in good health.

This chain joins TRBV6-5 and TRBJ1-1, with D possibly being TRBD1 (5 bases). The CDR3 length is 15 residues. V gave up 3 bases and J gave up 3 bases, with 14 bases separating them. Germline V gene data show CDR1 as MNHEY and CDR2 as SVGAGI. CDR3: CASSYNGGLDTEAFF. The CDR3 DNA reads as TGTGCCAGCAGTTATAACGGGGGACTTGACACTGAAGCTTTCTTT.

The rearrangement links TRBV7-9 to TRBJ2-2; 8 bases line up with TRBD2. The germline V gene has CDR1 SEHNR and CDR2 FQNEAQ (reference sequence). The CDR3 totals 16 residues. After removal of 6 bases from V and 6 bases from J, the junction contained 12 bases not matched to a gene. The CDR3 DNA sequence: TGTGCCAGCAGTGACCTGAGCGGGAGAAGAGCCGGGGAGCTGTTTTTT. Residues: CASSDLSGRRAGELFF.

A few counts support this clone. The V gene is TRBV6-5, the J gene TRBJ2-7, with D perhaps TRBD1 (6 bases). V lost 6 bases, J lost 6 bases, and 15 bases lay in between. This CDR3 contains 13 residues. Germline V gene sequence: CDR1 MNHEY, CDR2 SVGAGI. The CDR3 region has the DNA TGTGCCAGCAGCTACCTAACAGGGACCGAGCAGTACTTC. Translated: CASSYLTGTEQYF.

The CDR3 sequence: CASSPDLNEQFF. DNA for the CDR3: TGTGCCAGCAGCCCGGACCTCAATGAGCAGTTCTTC. This chain uses TRBV5-4 with TRBJ2-1, with no clear D. Per the germline V gene, CDR1 is SGHNT and CDR2 is YYREEE (reference sequence). V lost 4 bases to trimming and J lost 6 bases, with 8 bases between them. The CDR3 runs to 12 residues.

The chain combines TRBV28 with TRBJ1-1, with TRBD1 matching 9 bases. Germline CDR1 MDHEN, CDR2 SYDVKM. The ends lost 6 bases at V and 1 base at J; junction bases unmatched: 9. The CDR3 consists of 16 residues. The CDR3 region has the DNA TGTGCCAGCAGGCGAACAGGGGGCAGGGGGAACACTGAAGCTTTCTTT. Its protein is CASRRTGGRGNTEAFF. The full variable domain, with the rest looked up from reference TRBV28 and TRBJ1-1, is DVKVTQSSRYLVKRTGEKVFLECVQDMDHENMFWYRQDPGLGLRLIYFSYDVKMKEKGDIPEGYSVSREKKERFSLILESASTNQTSMYLCASRRTGGRGNTEAFFGQGTRLTVV.

This chain uses TRBV6-6 with TRBJ1-1; TRBD1 aligns across 8 bases. V lost 7 bases and J lost 0; bases outside the gene matches: 10. The length of the CDR3 is 16 residues. Per germline, CDR1 MNHNY and CDR2 SVGAGI (reference sequence). The DNA for the CDR3 is TGTGCCAGCATCCAAATTACAGGGGGGGTGAACACTGAAGCTTTCTTT. This gives the protein CASIQITGGVNTEAFF.

The chain employs TRBV30 and TRBJ2-3; weak D call: TRBD1 (5 bases). The CDR3 length is 14 residues. The V end lost 5 bases, the J end lost 5 bases, and 17 bases lay between the germline ends. Germline V gene sequence: CDR1 GTSNPN, CDR2 SVGIG (reference sequence). CDR3 nucleotide sequence: TGTGCCTGGGGCCGATGGGGCTGGGGAGATACGCAGTATTTT. Protein product: CAWGRWGWGDTQYF.

The gene calls are TRBV11-1 and TRBJ2-3; TRBD2 aligns across 12 bases. V gave up 3 bases and J gave up 4 bases; unmatched junction bases: 8. Germline CDR1 is SGHAT and CDR2 is FQDESV (reference sequence). There are 17 residues in the CDR3. CDR3 protein: CASSFRLAGALADTQYF. The CDR3 bases are TGTGCCAGCAGCTTCAGACTAGCGGGAGCTCTGGCAGATACGCAGTATTTT.

The genes are TRBV7-2 and TRBJ2-1; D remains unclear. Trimming took 5 bases from V and 0 from J, leaving 11 bases between them. CDR1 is SGHTA and CDR2 is FQGNSA in the germline V gene. This CDR3 contains 15 residues. CDR3 in amino acids: CASSALESSYNEQFF. The DNA for the CDR3 is TGTGCCAGCAGCGCCCTAGAAAGCTCCTACAATGAGCAGTTCTTC.

The genes are TRBV2 and TRBJ1-5, with D maybe TRBD1 (5 bases). The CDR3 is 13 residues long. The germline V gene encodes CDR1 SNHLY and CDR2 FYNNEI. Trimming stripped 5 bases from V and 1 base from J, with 6 bases between. The CDR3 region has the DNA TGTGCCAGCAGTCGGGGGAGCAATCAGCCCCAGCATTTT. Translating gives CASSRGSNQPQHF.

This clone is a singleton in its sample. V gene TRBV19 combines with J gene TRBJ2-6, with D uncertain. CDR3 size: 17 residues. The germline V gene encodes CDR1 LNHDA and CDR2 SQIVND (reference sequence). The V end lost 2 bases, the J end lost 4 bases, and 15 bases lay between the germline ends. The CDR3 is CASSITPPGVGANVLTF. The CDR3 nucleotides read TGTGCCAGTAGTATAACCCCCCCCGGTGTGGGGGCCAACGTCCTGACTTTC.

The rearrangement uses TRBV5-5 and TRBJ2-5, with 8 bases that match TRBD1. This CDR3 is 14 amino acids long. Germline values: CDR1 SGHKS, CDR2 YYEKEE (reference sequence). With V trimmed by 0 bases and J by 4 bases, 2 bases remained unmatched. CDR3 amino acids: CASSLDRGVETQYF. Here the CDR3 DNA reads TGTGCCAGCAGCTTGGACAGGGGGGTAGAGACCCAGTACTTC.

The CDR3 loop reads CASSQLDRGVGSGNTIYF. The CDR3 DNA follows: TGTGCCAGCTCACAACTGGACAGGGGTGTCGGCTCTGGAAACACCATATATTTT. The V call is TRBV18, the J call TRBJ1-3; 9 bases fit TRBD1. V was pared by 4 bases and J by 0 bases, with 10 bases of the junction left unmatched. CDR1 KGHSH and CDR2 LQKENI come from the germline V gene. CDR3 length: 18 residues.

The V call is TRBV4-1, the J call TRBJ2-2; 7 nucleotides line up with TRBD2. Germline V gene data show CDR1 as MGHRA and CDR2 as YSYEKL. V dropped 0 bases and J dropped 7; count of bases not matched to a gene: 5. This CDR3 has 15 residues. The CDR3 DNA reads as TGCGCCAGCAGCCAAGAGGCGGGAGCGGTCGGGGAGCTGTTTTTT. Amino acids: CASSQEAGAVGELFF.

V and J are TRBV6-5 and TRBJ1-1; 7 bases line up with TRBD1. V lost 4 bases and J lost 0; bases outside the gene matches: 5. This CDR3 region has 15 residues. Looked up from germline, CDR1 is MNHEY and CDR2 is SVGAGI. The CDR3 loop is CASSSLTGVNTEAFF. DNA of the CDR3: TGTGCCAGCAGTTCCCTCACAGGGGTGAACACTGAAGCTTTCTTT.

The V and J genes are TRBV9 and TRBJ2-3, with D possibly TRBD2 on 5 matching bases. V lost 4 bases and J 5 bases, leaving 14 bases between the germline ends. Germline assignment: CDR1 SGDLS and CDR2 YYNGEE. The CDR3 length is 14 residues. The CDR3 sequence: CASSSGVAGDTQYF. DNA for the CDR3: TGTGCCAGCAGCTCCGGGGTAGCAGGAGATACGCAGTATTTT.

The chain joins TRBV27 to TRBJ1-5; unclear D gene. Germline CDR1 MNHEY, CDR2 SMNVEV (reference sequence). With 5 bases removed from V and 1 base from J, the gap between germline ends came to 24 bases. The CDR3 runs 19 residues. The CDR3 DNA sequence: TGTGCCAGCAGTCTACCCGGAAAGGTAATAACAAGAAGCAATCAGCCCCAGCATTTT. This sequence encodes CASSLPGKVITRSNQPQHF.

The chain joins TRBV29-1 to TRBJ1-2; no firm D call. The CDR3 has 10 amino acids. Germline CDR1 and CDR2: SQVTM and ANQGSEA. V was cut by 2 bases and J by 2 bases, with 0 bases left in between. The CDR3 spells CSVENYGYTF. CDR3 in DNA: TGCAGCGTTGAAAACTATGGCTACACCTTC.

The J gene is TRBJ2-6, the V gene TRBV28; D gene ambiguous. This CDR3 is built from 18 residues. CDR1 is MDHEN, CDR2 SYDVKM, per germline. The ends were cut back, 5 bases at V and 5 bases at J, with 22 bases in the middle. DNA for the CDR3: TGTGCCAGCAGTGCTCGTATCTTGACACAAAGTCGGGCCAACGTCCTGACTTTC. Its translation is CASSARILTQSRANVLTF.

The CDR3 DNA reads TGTGCCAGCAGTTCCTACCGTGGCACTGAAGCTTTCTTT. It translates to CASSSYRGTEAFF. V gene TRBV27 combines with J gene TRBJ1-1, with unresolved D. The V end was cut by 4 bases, the J end by 4 bases, with 10 bases between. The V gene's germline CDR1 is MNHEY and CDR2 SMNVEV (reference sequence). The CDR3 is made up of 13 amino acids.

Here the CDR3 DNA reads TGTGCCAGCAGCCAAGGACTAGCGGGACCCTACGAGCAGTACTTC. Translated: CASSQGLAGPYEQYF. This chain joins TRBV11-2 and TRBJ2-7, with TRBD2 matching 12 bases. Germline V gene lookup returns CDR1 SGHAT and CDR2 FQNNGV. The CDR3 length is 15 residues. J gave up 2 bases and V 5 bases, and 4 bases lay outside the gene matches.

V gene TRBV7-3 combines with J gene TRBJ2-5, with D maybe TRBD1 (7 bases). This CDR3 comprises 17 residues. V was cut by 5 bases and J by 7 bases, with 26 bases left in between. Germline V CDR1 and CDR2: SGHTA, FQGTGA. The DNA of the CDR3 is TGTGCCAGCAGCACATCTTCAGGGGGGTCTTTCGAGGGGACCCAGTACTTC. Translation: CASSTSSGGSFEGTQYF.

This sequence joins TRBV6-6 and TRBJ2-5; D is unresolved. The CDR3 totals 12 residues. Germline CDR1 is MNHNY and CDR2 is SVGAGI (reference sequence). Deletions cut 4 bases from V and 5 bases from J, with 8 bases between. As DNA, the CDR3 is TGTGCCAGCAGTTGGCTCGGGGAGACCCAGTACTTC. It specifies CASSWLGETQYF.

This chain connects TRBV6-1 to TRBJ1-5; TRBD1 agrees at 9 bases. This CDR3 region has 16 residues. The junction had 7 bases not matched to a gene; V was cut back by 2 bases and J by 5 bases. Per the germline V gene, CDR1 is MNHNS and CDR2 is SASEGT. CDR3: CASSESSGTGYQPQHF. The CDR3 region has the DNA TGTGCCAGCAGTGAATCGTCCGGGACAGGGTATCAGCCCCAGCATTTT.

The chain couples TRBV5-7 to TRBJ2-2; 10 nucleotides match TRBD2. TRBV5-7 is recorded as an ORF, its role being uncertain. Trimming at V came to 4 bases and at J to 6 bases, leaving 6 bases not matched to a gene. The CDR3 extends over 15 amino acids. In DNA, the CDR3 is TGTGCCAGCAGCCCCGGGACTAGCGATGCCGGGGAGCTGTTTTTT. Protein product: CASSPGTSDAGELFF.

V usage is TRBV7-3 and J usage is TRBJ2-6; 11 bases fit TRBD1. V lost 5 bases, J lost 0 bases, and 6 bases stayed unmatched. From germline, CDR1 is SGHTA and CDR2 FQGTGA. This CDR3 has 18 amino acids. The CDR3 coding sequence is TGTGCCAGCAGCGGACAGGGGGCTCCGTCCTCTGGGGCCAACGTCCTGACTTTC. This translates into CASSGQGAPSSGANVLTF.

This clone was observed once. The chain recombines TRBV7-6 with TRBJ2-2; D is uncertain. Germline CDR1 and CDR2: SGHVS and FNYEAQ. Trimming removed 5 bases from V and 4 bases from J, with 5 bases in between. The CDR3 consists of 12 residues. The CDR3 DNA is TGTGCCAGCAGCCCGAGCACCGGGGAGCTGTTTTTT. Its protein is CASSPSTGELFF.

This sequence joins TRBV28 and TRBJ2-2, with D hard to call. The V gene lost 4 bases and the J gene lost 6 bases, with 9 bases spanning the gap. The CDR3 is made up of 13 amino acids. Germline assignment: CDR1 MDHEN and CDR2 SYDVKM. The CDR3 region has the DNA TGTGCCAGCAGTTCCCCCAGCGCCGGGGAGCTGTTTTTT. It encodes CASSSPSAGELFF.

V gene TRBV10-1 combines with J gene TRBJ2-3, with TRBD2 as a possible D gene (6 bases). The V gene lost 5 bases and the J gene lost 3 bases, with 12 bases spanning the gap. This CDR3 is 14 amino acids long. Germline CDR1 WNHNN, CDR2 SYGVQD (reference sequence). CDR3 sequence (DNA): TGCGCCAGCAGTACCCGGGGGAAGACAGATACGCAGTATTTT. Translation: CASSTRGKTDTQYF.

This clone was seen more than once but under ten times. V gene TRBV10-3 combines with J gene TRBJ2-1; a weak D match, TRBD1 (5 bases). Germline V gives CDR1 ENHRY, CDR2 SYGVKD. V lost 8 bases and J 0 bases, leaving 8 bases between the germline ends. This CDR3 has 13 amino acids. CDR3 in amino acids: CAIGADSYNEQFF. CDR3 DNA sequence: TGTGCCATCGGGGCGGACTCCTACAATGAGCAGTTCTTC.

This clone came up many times. CDR3 region: CASSALRGAAYYEQYF. The CDR3, as DNA: TGTGCCAGCAGCGCCCTCAGAGGGGCCGCCTACTACGAGCAGTACTTC. V gene TRBV7-6 combines with J gene TRBJ2-7; D could derive from TRBD1 or TRBD2 (5 bases each). The V gene's germline CDR1 is SGHVS and CDR2 FNYEAQ. The CDR3 consists of 16 residues. Trimming left V 5 bases short and J 3 bases short, with 20 bases between.